Shown below are 14 T cell receptor beta chains from a single sample sequenced in a study of beta chain features in type 1 diabetes. The study reverse transcribed the entire isolated RNA, so it sequenced expressed TCRB transcripts. Method: immunoSEQ multiplex PCR; TCRdb's copy keeps in-frame clones and lacks some. The sample shows approximately 730,000 clones, roughly 13% of them seen only once. The study, taken as a whole, reports: Within each of all four CD4+ subsets, Type 1 diabetes patients had TCRB CDR3s that were moderately but significantly shorter.

Their recognized antigens are unknown. Sequenced: naive CD4+ T cells from blood. Receptor source: a man between 18 and 29 years old with type 1 diabetes.

This clone was counted a few times. The rearrangement uses TRBV5-4 and TRBJ2-4; TRBD1 matches at 10 bases. The junction had 11 bases not matched to a gene; V was cut back by 1 base and J by 7 bases. In germline, CDR1 is SGHNT, CDR2 YYREEE (reference sequence). This CDR3 has 17 residues. In DNA, the CDR3 is TGTGCCAGCAGCTTGACGATCGGACAGGGGGACGGTAACATTCAGTACTTC. Protein sequence: CASSLTIGQGDGNIQYF.

The chain uses TRBV7-9 and TRBJ2-1, with D perhaps TRBD1 (5 bases). This CDR3 contains 15 residues. Germline lookup yields CDR1 SEHNR and CDR2 FQNEAQ (reference sequence). V was shortened by 7 bases and J by 8 bases, with 21 bases between the two germline ends. CDR3 amino acids: CASTHPGLSSDEQFF. The CDR3, as DNA: TGTGCCAGCACCCATCCAGGGTTGAGCAGCGATGAGCAGTTCTTC.

V gene TRBV7-6 combines with J gene TRBJ2-1, with TRBD1 matching 8 bases. Germline V lookup: CDR1 SGHVS, CDR2 FNYEAQ. This CDR3 region has 13 residues. V dropped 0 bases and J dropped 9; count of bases not matched to a gene: 1. The CDR3 sequence is CASSLAQGAEQFF. The CDR3 bases are TGTGCCAGCAGCTTAGCCCAGGGGGCTGAGCAGTTCTTC.

The sample holds a few counts of this clone. The gene calls are TRBV7-6 and TRBJ2-5; TRBD2 agrees at 9 bases. CDR1 is SGHVS, CDR2 FNYEAQ, per germline. After removal of 3 bases from V and 4 bases from J, the junction contained 0 bases not matched to a gene. The CDR3 extends over 13 amino acids. CDR3 sequence (DNA): TGTGCCAGCAGCTTTAGCGGGGGAGAGACCCAGTACTTC. Protein: CASSFSGGETQYF.

Only a few counts were recorded for this clone. In DNA, the CDR3 is TGTGCCTGGAGCTCTAATGAAAAACTGTTTTTT. Protein sequence: CAWSSNEKLFF. V gene TRBV30 combines with J gene TRBJ1-4; D gene unclear. CDR1 and CDR2 from the germline V gene are GTSNPN and SVGIG (reference sequence). Trimming removed 3 bases from V and 3 bases from J, with 2 bases in between. The CDR3 runs to 11 residues.

This clone was seen a handful of times. This chain joins TRBV16 and TRBJ1-2; the D gene is possibly TRBD1 (5 bases). V dropped 5 bases and J dropped 0 bases, with 7 bases sitting between them. This CDR3 is 13 amino acids long. The germline gives CDR1 KGHSY, CDR2 FQNENV. The CDR3 DNA reads TGTGCCAGCAGCTCGGGGGCTAACTATGGCTACACCTTC. Amino acids: CASSSGANYGYTF.

In this sample, this clone turned up a few times. The chain joins TRBV5-4 to TRBJ1-2; 9 bases fit TRBD1. Germline V gene sequence: CDR1 SGHNT, CDR2 YYREEE (reference sequence). The CDR3 runs to 14 residues. Losses at the gene ends were 6 bases for V and 4 bases for J; bases not matched to a gene: 7. The CDR3 region has the DNA TGTGCCAGCATCCCCCGGGACAGGGCCTATGGCTACACCTTC. It codes for CASIPRDRAYGYTF.

This rearrangement joins TRBV25-1 to TRBJ2-3, with D uncertain. Germline lookup yields CDR1 MGHDK and CDR2 SYGVNS. Trimming removed 6 bases at V and 7 bases at J, with 14 bases between. The CDR3 loop spans 13 amino acids. This CDR3 reads CASSLEVRNTQYF. CDR3 in DNA: TGTGCCAGCAGCCTCGAGGTCCGTAATACGCAGTATTTT.

The chain recombines TRBV11-1 with TRBJ2-1; no clear D. CDR3 length equals 12 residues. Germline V gene lookup returns CDR1 SGHAT and CDR2 FQDESV (reference sequence). V was pared by 5 bases and J by 10 bases, with 12 bases between. Here the CDR3 DNA reads TGTGCCAGCAGCGCTATAGACGGCGAGCAGTTCTTC. It specifies CASSAIDGEQFF.

This clone was observed a few times. The V gene is TRBV5-1, the J gene TRBJ1-2; TRBD1 matches 8 bases. The CDR3 is made up of 15 amino acids. Germline loops: CDR1 SGHRS, CDR2 YFSETQ. V shed 3 bases, J shed 4 bases, and the junction held 8 bases outside the gene matches. The CDR3 nucleotides are TGCGCCAGCAGCTCGTCCCCAGGGGGCGGCTATGGCTACACCTTC. Translating gives CASSSSPGGGYGYTF. The entire variable domain, with the rest obtained from reference TRBV5-1 and TRBJ1-2, is as follows: KAGVTQTPRYLIKTRGQQVTLSCSPISGHRSVSWYQQTPGQGLQFLFEYFSETQRNKGNFPGRFSGRQFSNSRSEMNVSTLELGDSALYLCASSSSPGGGYGYTFGSGTRLTVV.

This clone was picked up a small number of times. J is TRBJ2-5 and V is TRBV27; TRBD1 agrees at 7 bases. V shed 3 bases, J shed 2 bases, and the junction held 6 bases outside the gene matches. The germline V gene encodes CDR1 MNHEY and CDR2 SMNVEV (reference sequence). The CDR3 length is 15 residues. The chain's CDR3 is CASSLGQPNQETQYF. Here the CDR3 DNA reads TGTGCCAGCAGTTTGGGACAGCCGAATCAAGAGACCCAGTACTTC.

As regards this clone: This sample also contains other DNA sequences that code for the same CDR3. The rearrangement uses TRBV5-1 and TRBJ2-3; 7 nucleotides match TRBD2. The V gene's germline CDR1 is SGHRS and CDR2 YFSETQ. The CDR3 sequence is 15 residues long. J lost 0 bases, V lost 2 bases, and 3 bases had no gene match. In nucleotides, the CDR3 is TGCGCCAGCAGCTTAAGCGGGGCTAGCACAGATACGCAGTATTTT. Encoded protein: CASSLSGASTDTQYF.

V and J are TRBV28 and TRBJ2-7, with D possibly matching TRBD2 (6 bases). Per germline, CDR1 MDHEN and CDR2 SYDVKM. CDR3 length: 14 amino acids. V lost 5 bases and J lost 6, with 17 bases in between. The CDR3 spells CASSASGGAREQYF. CDR3 DNA sequence: TGTGCCAGCAGTGCTAGTGGAGGGGCCCGCGAGCAGTACTTC. Complete variable domain (other parts from reference TRBV28 and TRBJ2-7): DVKVTQSSRYLVKRTGEKVFLECVQDMDHENMFWYRQDPGLGLRLIYFSYDVKMKEKGDIPEGYSVSREKKERFSLILESASTNQTSMYLCASSASGGAREQYFGPGTRLTVT.

The V call is TRBV27, the J call TRBJ1-1; D is undetermined. Deletions cut 5 bases from V and 0 bases from J, with 4 bases between. The CDR3 totals 12 residues. Germline-derived CDR1 and CDR2 are MNHEY and SMNVEV (reference sequence). DNA of the CDR3: TGTGCCAGCAGTAGGCTGAACACTGAAGCTTTCTTT. This codes for CASSRLNTEAFF.